The 9 T cell receptor beta chains listed next were all sequenced from one sample in a study of blood T cell repertoires in COVID-19. Only in-frame clones appear in the TCRdb table, and some are missing; sequencing was by immunoSEQ multiplex PCR. The repertoire has roughly 87,000 clones, under 85% of them found once; the top ten carry roughly 2.2%. Sequencing input: peripheral blood. The receptors were gathered from a woman in her sixties or seventies with acute or convalescent COVID-19.

The V call is TRBV5-4, the J call TRBJ2-7; 10 nucleotides line up with TRBD1. CDR3 length: 15 amino acids. Germline V CDR1 and CDR2: SGHNT, YYREEE (reference sequence). Unmatched junction bases numbered 8, after V lost 5 bases and J lost 3 bases. The chain's CDR3 is CASSVPGQGRYEQYF. CDR3 coding DNA: TGTGCCAGCAGTGTCCCGGGACAGGGGCGCTACGAGCAGTACTTC.

V usage is TRBV18 and J usage is TRBJ1-2; D remains unclear. Germline V gene data show CDR1 as KGHSH and CDR2 as LQKENI. This CDR3 is 14 amino acids long. Trimming took off 3 bases at V and 7 bases at J, with 15 bases between the two ends. CDR3 DNA: TGTGCCAGCTCACCGGGCAGCACCCGAGTTGGCTACACCTTC. Its protein product is CASSPGSTRVGYTF.

A word on this clone: Other DNA variants within this sample encode the same CDR3. This rearrangement joins TRBV7-8 to TRBJ1-4; TRBD1 matches 11 bases. Germline V lookup: CDR1 SGHVS, CDR2 FQNEAQ. The ends lost 4 bases at V and 7 bases at J; junction bases unmatched: 5. This CDR3 spans 15 amino acids. The CDR3 nucleotides read TGTGCCAGCAGCTCCACCGGGACAGGGGGTGAAAAACTGTTTTTT. The encoded protein is CASSSTGTGGEKLFF.

The rearrangement links TRBV23-1 to TRBJ1-1; D is ambiguous. TRBV23-1 is an ORF; its function is uncertain. V gave up 6 bases and J gave up 11 bases, with 16 bases separating them. The CDR3 is 12 amino acids. The CDR3 DNA reads TGCGCCAGCAGCCAAACGGAGGTTCGGGCTTTCTTT. This encodes CASSQTEVRAFF.

The chain recombines TRBV30 with TRBJ1-1; tentative D call: TRBD1 (5 bases). Between the trimmed V and J ends, which lost 3 bases and 1 base, there was a span of 9 bases. Germline V gives CDR1 GTSNPN, CDR2 SVGIG (reference sequence). The CDR3 runs 13 residues. CDR3 nucleotides: TGTGCCTGGAGCGGGGGGTCGAACACTGAAGCTTTCTTT. This codes for CAWSGGSNTEAFF.

This sequence joins TRBV30 and TRBJ1-2; the D is unclear. V was shortened by 1 base and J by 4 bases, with 10 bases between the two germline ends. Germline V gives CDR1 GTSNPN, CDR2 SVGIG (reference sequence). The CDR3 sequence is 13 residues long. CDR3 protein: CAWSEGGSYGYTF. The DNA of the CDR3 is TGTGCCTGGAGTGAGGGAGGGAGCTATGGCTACACCTTC.

This chain connects TRBV19 to TRBJ1-1; D is unresolved. The CDR3 runs 12 residues. Germline lookup yields CDR1 LNHDA and CDR2 SQIVND (reference sequence). V lost 3 bases to trimming and J lost 3 bases, with 5 bases between them. The CDR3 spells CASSIEDTEAFF. The CDR3 DNA follows: TGTGCCAGTAGTATTGAGGACACTGAAGCTTTCTTT.

The genes are TRBV18 and TRBJ2-3, with 12 nucleotides matching TRBD2. The CDR3 has 18 residues. Germline values: CDR1 KGHSH, CDR2 LQKENI. V lost 3 bases and J lost 6; bases outside the gene matches: 13. Here the CDR3 reads CASSPQPLAGGPLDTQYF. The CDR3, as DNA: TGTGCCAGCTCACCCCAACCCCTAGCGGGGGGGCCTTTGGATACGCAGTATTTT.

V usage is TRBV3-1 (or the pseudogene TRBV3-2) and J usage is TRBJ1-6; unclear D gene. The germline gives CDR1 LGHDT, CDR2 YNNKEL (reference sequence). The CDR3 extends over 16 amino acids. The V end was cut by 1 base, the J end by 3 bases, with 10 bases between. The CDR3 reads CASSQANGYYNSPLHF. The CDR3 DNA sequence: TGTGCCAGCAGCCAAGCTAACGGGTACTATAATTCACCCCTCCACTTT.